Below are 27 T cell receptor beta chains sequenced from a single sample in a study of a mutant IDH1 vaccine in newly diagnosed glioma. For these receptors, no antigen is known. Time point in this sample: week 35, safety follow-up. Doses consisted of 300 ug of mutant IDH1 20-mer peptide each, paired with topical imiquimod. TCRdb's table, derived via immunoSEQ multiplex PCR, lists solely in-frame clones and lacks some. Seen here are approximately 44,000 clones, less than 80% observed once, and the top ten hold roughly an eighth. Sample: PBMCs, taken from a glioma patient whose treatment included an IDH1 peptide vaccine. These receptors were taken from a man aged 40-50 years with glioma.

V and J are TRBV19 and TRBJ2-1; D may be TRBD1 or TRBD2 (5 bases each). CDR1 LNHDA and CDR2 SQIVND come from the germline V gene (reference sequence). V was pared by 4 bases and J by 6 bases, with 10 bases between. This CDR3 is built from 13 residues. CDR3 residues: CASSTGRFNEQFF. The CDR3 DNA reads TGTGCCAGTAGTACGGGACGGTTCAATGAGCAGTTCTTC.

This clone appeared a few times. V is TRBV2 and J is TRBJ1-1; D not certain. V lost 3 bases and J 4 bases, leaving 12 bases between the germline ends. CDR1 is SNHLY, CDR2 FYNNEI, per germline. CDR3 length equals 14 residues. The CDR3 region is CASSDGGYSTEAFF. The CDR3 bases are TGTGCCAGCAGTGATGGTGGGTACAGCACTGAAGCTTTCTTT.

This clone was detected only once. The chain is built from TRBV6-5 and TRBJ2-3, with 14 bases that match TRBD2. With 2 bases clipped from V and 14 bases from J, the junction kept 9 bases outside the gene matches. From germline, CDR1 is MNHEY and CDR2 SVGAGI. The CDR3 has 15 amino acids. CDR3 sequence: CASSYGTSGRGSRYF. CDR3 DNA: TGTGCCAGCAGTTACGGGACTAGCGGGAGAGGGTCCCGGTATTTT.

This clone was seen once. The chain links TRBV11-2 to TRBJ2-3, with TRBD2 identical over 11 bases. Germline lookup yields CDR1 SGHAT and CDR2 FQNNGV. V lost 1 base to trimming and J lost 5 bases; unmatched junction nucleotides: 11. The CDR3 is 18 amino acids. The CDR3: CASSLAGLAVGIRDTQYF. The CDR3 nucleotides are TGTGCCAGCAGCTTAGCGGGACTAGCGGTGGGGATTAGAGATACGCAGTATTTT.

This chain joins TRBV11-2 and TRBJ2-3, with 12 bases aligning to TRBD2. After removal of 1 base from V and 5 bases from J, the junction contained 7 bases not matched to a gene. From germline, CDR1 is SGHAT and CDR2 FQNNGV. There are 17 residues in the CDR3. The CDR3 DNA follows: TGTGCCAGCAGCTTAGTGCAGACTAGCGGGAGTCTAGATACGCAGTATTTT. This codes for CASSLVQTSGSLDTQYF.

The V call is TRBV5-1, the J call TRBJ1-2; 10 bases match TRBD1. CDR1 is SGHRS, CDR2 YFSETQ, per germline. V lost 2 bases to trimming and J lost 8 bases; unmatched junction nucleotides: 9. The CDR3 totals 15 residues. CDR3 sequence reads: CASSFGTGVMEGYTF. The CDR3 DNA is TGCGCCAGCAGCTTCGGGACAGGGGTGATGGAGGGCTACACCTTC. Together with reference TRBV5-1 and TRBJ1-2, the CDR3 gives the full variable domain: KAGVTQTPRYLIKTRGQQVTLSCSPISGHRSVSWYQQTPGQGLQFLFEYFSETQRNKGNFPGRFSGRQFSNSRSEMNVSTLELGDSALYLCASSFGTGVMEGYTFGSGTRLTVV.

The genes are TRBV2 and TRBJ2-3, with D maybe TRBD1 (6 bases). The CDR3 spans 17 residues. Germline V CDR1 and CDR2: SNHLY, FYNNEI. V lost 4 bases to trimming and J lost 4 bases, with 21 bases between them. DNA of the CDR3: TGTGCCAGCAGTGCCACCAAACGTCGACAGGCGCCAGATACGCAGTATTTT. Amino acid sequence: CASSATKRRQAPDTQYF.

V and J are TRBV9 and TRBJ2-2; 8 positions match TRBD2. J lost 0 bases, V lost 3 bases, and 4 bases had no gene match. Germline CDR1 and CDR2: SGDLS and YYNGEE. The CDR3 totals 16 residues. The CDR3 loop reads CASSEGLAPNTGELFF. As DNA, the CDR3 is TGTGCCAGCAGCGAAGGACTAGCTCCGAACACCGGGGAGCTGTTTTTT.

CDR3 loop: CASSGTGGANSPLHF. The CDR3, as DNA: TGTGCCAGTAGCGGGACAGGGGGCGCGAATTCACCCCTCCACTTT. V gene TRBV19 combines with J gene TRBJ1-6; 12 nucleotides line up with TRBD1. V was clipped by 6 bases and J by 7 bases; unmatched bases: 4. The germline CDR1 and CDR2 sequences are LNHDA and SQIVND (reference sequence). CDR3 size: 15 residues. Combining the CDR3 with reference TRBV19 and TRBJ1-6 gives the whole variable domain DGGITQSPKYLFRKEGQNVTLSCEQNLNHDAMYWYRQDPGQGLRLIYYSQIVNDFQKGDIAEGYSVSREKKESFPLTVTSAQKNPTAFYLCASSGTGGANSPLHFGNGTRLTVT.

This clone was counted between two and nine times. The chain combines TRBV18 with TRBJ1-1, with 11 bases aligning to TRBD1. This CDR3 spans 20 amino acids. From germline, CDR1 is KGHSH and CDR2 LQKENI. V was clipped by 1 base and J by 1 base; unmatched bases: 14. CDR3 nucleotides: TGTGCCAGCTCACCACGAAACGCCGGACAGGGGGCTTTAGGGAACACTGAAGCTTTCTTT. Amino acids: CASSPRNAGQGALGNTEAFF.

The chain recombines TRBV9 with TRBJ2-3, with TRBD2 identical over 10 bases. The germline V gene has CDR1 SGDLS and CDR2 YYNGEE. The CDR3 spans 16 residues. V dropped 0 bases and J dropped 5; count of bases not matched to a gene: 6. The DNA for the CDR3 is TGTGCCAGCAGCGTAGGAGTAGCGGGAGGTCTAGATACGCAGTATTTT. Amino acid sequence: CASSVGVAGGLDTQYF.

J is TRBJ1-5 and V is TRBV19; tentatively, D is TRBD1 (5 bases). The germline CDR1 and CDR2 sequences are LNHDA and SQIVND (reference sequence). Trimming stripped 10 bases from V and 4 bases from J, with 17 bases between. The CDR3 is made up of 14 amino acids. As DNA, the CDR3 is TGTGCCATTCGAGACGGGACCGGTAATCAGCCCCAGCATTTT. Translated, it gives CAIRDGTGNQPQHF.

This sequence joins TRBV11-2 and TRBJ2-1; 12 nucleotides agree with TRBD2. CDR1 and CDR2 (germline): SGHAT, FQNNGV. Trimming at V came to 4 bases and at J to 8 bases, leaving 12 bases not matched to a gene. The CDR3 length is 17 residues. CDR3 loop: CASSSRASGRGSDEQFF. The CDR3 bases are TGTGCCAGCAGCTCGCGGGCTAGCGGGAGGGGGTCGGATGAGCAGTTCTTC.

The genes are TRBV6-6 and TRBJ2-7, with D uncertain. Deletions cut 7 bases from V and 1 base from J, with 17 bases between. Germline CDR1 MNHNY, CDR2 SVGAGI (reference sequence). The CDR3 sequence is 15 residues long. This chain's CDR3 is CASMVAPLGSYEQYF. CDR3 nucleotide sequence: TGTGCCAGCATGGTGGCGCCTCTGGGGTCCTACGAGCAGTACTTC.

The chain joins TRBV6-5 to TRBJ1-1; a weak D match, TRBD1 (5 bases). The CDR3 loop spans 12 amino acids. V was trimmed by 6 bases and J by 8 bases, leaving 13 bases between them. Germline-derived CDR1 and CDR2 are MNHEY and SVGAGI. The chain's CDR3 is CASSPPGPEAFF. DNA for the CDR3: TGTGCCAGCAGCCCACCGGGGCCCGAAGCTTTCTTT.

V gene TRBV7-2 combines with J gene TRBJ2-3; D unclear. The CDR3 consists of 13 residues. V gave up 3 bases and J gave up 4 bases, with 8 bases separating them. The V gene's germline CDR1 is SGHTA and CDR2 FQGNSA. DNA for the CDR3: TGTGCCAGCAGCTTGCGAAGGGCAGATACGCAGTATTTT. Translation: CASSLRRADTQYF.

The chain combines TRBV9 with TRBJ2-3; tentative D call: TRBD2 (5 bases). Germline CDR1 is SGDLS and CDR2 is YYNGEE. CDR3 length equals 15 residues. V was trimmed by 0 bases and J by 2 bases, leaving 10 bases between them. Here the CDR3 reads CASSVDQRYTDTQYF. CDR3 sequence (DNA): TGTGCCAGCAGCGTAGACCAGCGGTACACAGATACGCAGTATTTT.

This clone was detected a few times. The CDR3 here is CASSQDKGITEAFF. The CDR3, as DNA: TGCGCCAGCAGCCAAGATAAGGGGATCACTGAAGCTTTCTTT. The chain employs TRBV4-3 and TRBJ1-1; tentatively, D is TRBD1 (5 bases). V was clipped by 0 bases and J by 4 bases, with 9 bases between them. CDR1 and CDR2 from the germline V gene are LGHNA and YSLEER. There are 14 residues in the CDR3.

A single count supports this clone. This sequence joins TRBV6-5 and TRBJ1-4; D is uncertain. Trimming pared 6 bases from V and 8 bases from J, leaving 13 bases between. The length of the CDR3 is 13 residues. CDR1 and CDR2 from the germline V gene are MNHEY and SVGAGI. The DNA of the CDR3 is TGTGCCAGCAGCCGGAGATCGCAGGAAAAACTGTTTTTT. Its protein product is CASSRRSQEKLFF.

This clone has just one count. The J gene is TRBJ2-3, the V gene TRBV7-9, with D tentatively TRBD1 (6 bases). Trimming shortened V by 1 base and J by 6 bases, and 14 bases separated the two germline ends. Germline CDR1 SEHNR, CDR2 FQNEAQ (reference sequence). CDR3 length: 15 residues. CDR3 sequence reads: CASSLEGHLLDTQYF. DNA of the CDR3: TGTGCCAGCAGCTTAGAGGGACACCTATTGGATACGCAGTATTTT.

This chain links TRBV6-4 with TRBJ1-2, with D perhaps TRBD1 (5 bases). CDR1 is MRHNA, CDR2 SNTAGT, per germline. This CDR3 has 14 residues. V was pared by 0 bases and J by 7 bases, with 12 bases between. The CDR3 nucleotides read TGTGCCAGCAGTGACTCAGCCAGGGCGGCTGGCTACACCTTC. Translated, it gives CASSDSARAAGYTF.

At least ten counts were recorded for this clone. The chain joins TRBV5-1 to TRBJ2-6; D possibly corresponds to TRBD1 (6 bases). This CDR3 has 17 residues. V was clipped by 4 bases and J by 0 bases, with 14 bases between them. CDR1 and CDR2 from the germline V gene are SGHRS and YFSETQ. The CDR3 region has the DNA TGCGCCAGCAGCCAGGGACATCCTGCCTCTGGGGCCAACGTCCTGACTTTC. It specifies CASSQGHPASGANVLTF.

The rearrangement links TRBV15 to TRBJ2-1; TRBD2 agrees at 7 bases. Trimming took 5 bases from V and 9 from J; bases not matched to a gene: 10. CDR3 size: 14 residues. Germline V gene sequence: CDR1 LNHNV, CDR2 YYDKDF (reference sequence). The CDR3 here is CATSDGGRWGEQFF. The CDR3 coding sequence is TGTGCCACCAGCGATGGCGGGAGATGGGGTGAGCAGTTCTTC.

Judged by abundance, this clone is medium-sized. The chain joins TRBV27 to TRBJ2-1; no clear D gene. Deletions cut 0 bases from V and 12 bases from J, with 12 bases between. The germline V gene has CDR1 MNHEY and CDR2 SMNVEV (reference sequence). This CDR3 contains 13 residues. This CDR3 is CASSLSMPPGQFF. The CDR3 DNA reads as TGTGCCAGCAGTTTATCGATGCCCCCAGGGCAGTTCTTC.

The CDR3 nucleotides read TGTGCCAGCAGCACAGGACAGTTTAATAATGAAAAACTGTTTTTT. Residues: CASSTGQFNNEKLFF. The chain carries TRBV2 and TRBJ1-4; TRBD1 might be the D (6 bases). The V gene lost 6 bases and the J gene lost 4 bases, with 15 bases spanning the gap. Germline values: CDR1 SNHLY, CDR2 FYNNEI. CDR3 length equals 15 residues.

This clone was seen a single time. This chain joins TRBV18 and TRBJ2-2, with D possibly TRBD1 on 6 matching bases. Per the germline V gene, CDR1 is KGHSH and CDR2 is LQKENI. The V end was cut by 6 bases, the J end by 5 bases, with 19 bases between. The CDR3 length is 16 residues. CDR3 bases: TGTGCCAGCTCCCCCACCCGGCAGGGGACGACCGGGGAGCTGTTTTTT. Protein: CASSPTRQGTTGELFF.

The chain carries TRBV15 and TRBJ2-5; 10 bases map to TRBD1. The germline gives CDR1 LNHNV, CDR2 YYDKDF (reference sequence). The CDR3 has 13 amino acids. V lost 3 bases and J lost 5; bases outside the gene matches: 0. CDR3 protein: CATSRDRGETQYF. CDR3 sequence (DNA): TGTGCCACCAGCAGGGACAGGGGGGAGACCCAGTACTTC. Combining the CDR3 with reference TRBV15 and TRBJ2-5 gives the whole variable domain DAMVIQNPRYQVTQFGKPVTLSCSQTLNHNVMYWYQQKSSQAPKLLFHYYDKDFNNEADTPDNFQSRRPNTSFCFLDIRSPGLGDTAMYLCATSRDRGETQYFGPGTRLLVL.